Given below is one TCR beta chain in context. In the same sample, other DNA sequences code for this CDR3. The data originate from a study of beta chain features in type 1 diabetes. Reverse transcribing all isolated RNA meant expressed TCRB transcripts were sequenced. Generated by immunoSEQ multiplex PCR, the TCRdb table keeps only in-frame clones and is missing some. Of about 150,000 clones listed, around 8% were seen once; the top ten hold 0.65%. The J segment lost 3 bases and the V segment lost 5 bases, leaving 1 base of the junction unmatched. The CDR3 runs to 15 residues. Germline V CDR1 and CDR2: SGHTA, FQGNSA.

The origin of this receptor is a man in his late teens or twenties in good health. The rearrangement joins TRBV7-2 to TRBJ2-1; TRBD2 agrees at 13 bases. Sequences were obtained from central memory CD4+ T cells from blood. The CDR3 sequence: CASSRTSGGYNEQFF. CDR3 sequence (DNA): TGTGCCAGCAGCCGGACTAGCGGGGGCTACAATGAGCAGTTCTTC. The variable domain in full, with the rest retrieved from reference TRBV7-2 and TRBJ2-1, is GAGVSQSPSNKVTEKGKDVELRCDPISGHTALYWYRQSLGQGLEFLIYFQGNSAPDKSGLPSDRFSAERTGGSVSTLTIQRTQQEDSAVYLCASSRTSGGYNEQFFGPGTRLTVL.